The sample holds many counts of the clone carrying this T cell receptor beta chain. No antigen is known for it. This sample was taken from a study of neurological immune-mediated disorders. Regarding the study as a whole: A possible signature appeared as one related-CDR3 cluster, in which phylogenetic grouping placed the repertoires of 18 of 34 multiple sclerosis patients. Across subjects, expanded clones had no CDR3 amino acid sequences in common, pointing to private repertoires in all groups.

Template-switch 5'RACE cDNA synthesis added a 10-nucleotide unique molecular identifier. Over 200 million TCR-beta sequences (from 15-18 subjects) were yielded by each sequencing run. TCRdb called the 5' RACE reads again in MiXCR, with one record for every CDR3 protein. The sample lists 100,000 to 150,000 distinct CDR3 sequences; more than 2.5% were seen once. Trimming took off 5 bases at V and 7 bases at J, with 15 bases between the two ends. The germline V gene has CDR1 SGHVS and CDR2 FQNEAQ. The CDR3 consists of 15 residues. The chain joins TRBV7-8 to TRBJ1-6; D is perhaps TRBD1 (5 bases). This clonotype originated in a woman aged 25 to 45 with multiple sclerosis. The source material was PBMCs. The CDR3 is CASSLGTPGNSPLHF. The CDR3 DNA sequence: TGTGCCAGCAGCCTAGGGACCCCCGGGAATTCACCCCTCCACTTT.